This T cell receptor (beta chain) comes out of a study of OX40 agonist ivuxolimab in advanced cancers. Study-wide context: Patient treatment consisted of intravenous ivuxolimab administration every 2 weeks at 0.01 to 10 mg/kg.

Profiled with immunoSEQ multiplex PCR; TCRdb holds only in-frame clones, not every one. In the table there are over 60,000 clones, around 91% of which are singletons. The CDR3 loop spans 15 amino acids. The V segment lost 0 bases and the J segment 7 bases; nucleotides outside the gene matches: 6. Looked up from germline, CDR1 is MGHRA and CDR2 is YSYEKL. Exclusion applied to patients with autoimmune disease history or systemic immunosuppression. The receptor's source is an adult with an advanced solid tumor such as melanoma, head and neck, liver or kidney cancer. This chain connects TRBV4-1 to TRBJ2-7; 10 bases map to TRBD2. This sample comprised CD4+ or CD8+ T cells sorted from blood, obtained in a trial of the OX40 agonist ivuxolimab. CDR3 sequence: CASSQEGVAGGEQYF. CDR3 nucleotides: TGCGCCAGCAGCCAAGAGGGGGTAGCGGGGGGTGAGCAGTACTTC.